The 13 T cell receptor beta chains given below trace back to one sample, sequenced in a study of molecular identifiers for immune sequencing clone quantification. In TCRdb, the PCR reads were re-called with MiXCR into one record per CDR3 protein. The data show nearly 55,000 distinct CDR3 sequences, 35% to 40% seen once. Sequencing was carried out using naive CD8+ T cells from blood, with Jurkat cell RNA spiked in. Subset in this sample: FACS-sorted CD8+CD4-CCR7+CD45RA+ naive T cells. These receptors were obtained from a human donor in good health. Some libraries in this study had Jurkat cell RNA spiked in.

The chain links TRBV14 to TRBJ2-7; 7 positions agree with TRBD1. The ends lost 5 bases at V and 2 bases at J; junction bases unmatched: 3. The V gene's germline CDR1 is SGHDN and CDR2 FVKESK. The CDR3 runs to 13 residues. The DNA of the CDR3 is TGTGCCAGCAGCAGGGGGCTCCCCTACGAGCAGTACTTC. Encoded protein: CASSRGLPYEQYF. Filled out from reference TRBV14 and TRBJ2-7, the complete variable domain reads EAGVTQFPSHSVIEKGQTVTLRCDPISGHDNLYWYRRVMGKEIKFLLHFVKESKQDESGMPNNRFLAERTGGTYSTLKVQPAELEDSGVYFCASSRGLPYEQYFGPGTRLTVT.

Ten or more counts support this clonotype. The V call is TRBV28, the J call TRBJ2-1; TRBD1 agrees at 8 bases. CDR1 MDHEN and CDR2 SYDVKM come from the germline V gene. The CDR3 covers 17 residues. Trimming cost V 6 bases and J 7 bases; bases outside gene matches: 17. Here the CDR3 reads CASRAGQGAVWGNEQFF. The CDR3 nucleotides read TGTGCCAGCAGAGCCGGACAGGGAGCGGTCTGGGGTAATGAGCAGTTCTTC.

Regarding this clonotype: This may come from a read error, since a much larger clone is one base off. V and J are TRBV19 and TRBJ2-7; 10 positions match TRBD1. The CDR3 runs to 15 residues. Germline CDR1 and CDR2: LNHDA and SQIVND (reference sequence). V gave up 8 bases and J gave up 3 bases; unmatched junction bases: 10. The CDR3 sequence: CASCIPGQGFYEQYF. CDR3 nucleotides: TGTGCCAGTTGCATCCCGGGACAGGGGTTCTACGAGCAGTACTTC.

About this clonotype itself: The germline gene is not matched at one end of the junction; a read error may be the cause. The chain joins TRBV7-9 to TRBJ1-5, with TRBD1 as a possible D gene (5 bases). This CDR3 is 13 amino acids long. Germline lookup yields CDR1 SEHNR and CDR2 FQNEAQ (reference sequence). CDR3 residues: CAGSLGGNQPQHF. DNA of the CDR3: TGTGCCGGCAGCTTAGGGGGCAATCAGCCCCAGCATTTT.

A note on this clonotype: This sequence may be a read error, since a much larger clone differs from it by one base. The final CDR3 position lacks the conserved phenylalanine or tryptophan, pointing to a likely read error. The V gene is TRBV7-9, the J gene TRBJ1-1; D not certain. This CDR3 comprises 13 residues. Germline CDR1 SEHNR, CDR2 FQNEAQ (reference sequence). The V gene lost 6 bases and the J gene lost 1 base, with 9 bases spanning the gap. This CDR3 is CASRDEENTEAFY. In DNA form, the CDR3 reads TGTGCCAGCAGAGATGAAGAGAACACTGAAGCTTTCTAT.

On this clonotype: Since a much larger clone is just one base distant, this may be a read error. The conserved final phenylalanine or tryptophan is absent from the CDR3, which likely points to a read error. The chain couples TRBV7-7 to TRBJ2-5; D ambiguous. The CDR3 contains 13 residues. The germline CDR1 and CDR2 sequences are SSHAT and FNYEAQ (reference sequence). V was pared by 5 bases and J by 1 base, with 8 bases between. The CDR3 sequence: CASSPPLQETQYL. For the CDR3, the DNA is TGTGCCAGCAGCCCCCCCCTCCAAGAGACCCAGTACCTC.

The chain joins TRBV20-1 to TRBJ2-5, with a tentative D call TRBD1 (5 bases). CDR3 length: 13 residues. Per germline, CDR1 DFQATT and CDR2 SNEGSKA (reference sequence). The CDR3, as DNA: TGCAGCGCTCTGACAGCTCACAAAGAGACCCAGTACTTC. Its protein product is CSALTAHKETQYF.

The table lists this clonotype with a few counts. The chain is built from TRBV18 and TRBJ2-1; D gene unclear. CDR1 and CDR2 (germline): KGHSH, LQKENI. Trimming pared 0 bases from V and 2 bases from J, leaving 5 bases between. CDR3 length: 14 residues. The DNA of the CDR3 is TGTGCCAGCTCACCACCGGGTACCTACAATGAGCAGTTCTTC. As protein: CASSPPGTYNEQFF.

The chain has TRBV13 and TRBJ2-6; D may be TRBD1 (6 bases). The CDR3 contains 15 residues. In germline, CDR1 is PRHDT, CDR2 FYEKMQ (reference sequence). The V gene lost 5 bases and the J gene lost 2 bases, with 10 bases spanning the gap. Written as DNA, the CDR3 is TGTGCCAGCAGCGGGGGCCAAACTGGGGCCAACGTCCTGACTTTC. The encoded protein is CASSGGQTGANVLTF.

The sample holds a few counts of this clonotype. This CDR3 is CASSETPGAYEQYF. The CDR3 nucleotides read TGTGCCAGCAGTGAAACCCCTGGGGCCTACGAGCAGTACTTC. The rearrangement links TRBV6-1 to TRBJ2-7; D remains unclear. V gave up 2 bases and J gave up 2 bases, with 10 bases separating them. The CDR3 has 14 amino acids. From germline, CDR1 is MNHNS and CDR2 SASEGT.

This clonotype was observed a few times. V and J are TRBV28 and TRBJ2-7; 8 nucleotides match TRBD1. V lost 3 bases to trimming and J lost 4 bases; unmatched junction nucleotides: 11. The CDR3 is 16 amino acids. Germline-derived CDR1 and CDR2 are MDHEN and SYDVKM. DNA of the CDR3: TGTGCCAGCAGTTTTGACGCCGACAGGGGTGGATACGAGCAGTACTTC. This translates into CASSFDADRGGYEQYF. Drawing the rest from reference TRBV28 and TRBJ2-7, the complete variable domain is DVKVTQSSRYLVKRTGEKVFLECVQDMDHENMFWYRQDPGLGLRLIYFSYDVKMKEKGDIPEGYSVSREKKERFSLILESASTNQTSMYLCASSFDADRGGYEQYFGPGTRLTVT.

This rearrangement joins TRBV4-3 to TRBJ2-3; 7 nucleotides line up with TRBD2. J was trimmed by 2 bases and V by 0 bases; bases with no gene match: 20. Germline assignment: CDR1 LGHNA and CDR2 YSLEER. CDR3 length equals 21 residues. Written as DNA, the CDR3 is TGCGCCAGCAGCCAAGATCAAGGGCTCGGTTGGACTAGTACTAACACAGATACGCAGTATTTT. Its protein is CASSQDQGLGWTSTNTDTQYF.

This clonotype was counted only a few times. V usage is TRBV28 and J usage is TRBJ2-7; possibly TRBD1 or TRBD2 for D (5 bases each). CDR1 is MDHEN and CDR2 is SYDVKM in the germline V gene. The CDR3 length is 16 residues. The V end lost 3 bases, the J end lost 0 bases, and 15 bases lay between the germline ends. Here the CDR3 reads CASSLDPGRSSYEQYF. The CDR3 DNA sequence: TGTGCCAGCAGTTTGGATCCGGGACGGAGCTCCTACGAGCAGTACTTC.